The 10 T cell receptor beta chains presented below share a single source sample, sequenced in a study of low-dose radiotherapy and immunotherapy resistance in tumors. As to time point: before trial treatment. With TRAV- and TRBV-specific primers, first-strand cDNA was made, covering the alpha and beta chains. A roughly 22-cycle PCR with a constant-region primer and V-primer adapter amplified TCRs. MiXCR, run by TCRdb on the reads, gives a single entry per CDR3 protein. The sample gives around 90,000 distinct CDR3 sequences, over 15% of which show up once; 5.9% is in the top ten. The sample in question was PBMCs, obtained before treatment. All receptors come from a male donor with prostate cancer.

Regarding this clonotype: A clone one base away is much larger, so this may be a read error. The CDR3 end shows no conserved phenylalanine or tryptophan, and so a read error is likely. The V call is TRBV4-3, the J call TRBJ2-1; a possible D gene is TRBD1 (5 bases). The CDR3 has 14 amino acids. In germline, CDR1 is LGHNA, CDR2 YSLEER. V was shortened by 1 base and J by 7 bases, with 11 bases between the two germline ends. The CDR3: CASSQVSTVNEQFL. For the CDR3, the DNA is TGCGCCAGCAGCCAAGTTTCGACAGTTAATGAGCAGTTCTTA.

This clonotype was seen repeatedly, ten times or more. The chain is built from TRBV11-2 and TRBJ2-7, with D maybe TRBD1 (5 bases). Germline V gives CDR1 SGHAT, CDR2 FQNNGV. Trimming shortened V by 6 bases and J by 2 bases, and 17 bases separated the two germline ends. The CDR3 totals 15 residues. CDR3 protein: CASSLLQVYPYEQYF. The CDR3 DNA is TGTGCCAGCAGTCTTTTACAGGTATACCCCTACGAGCAGTACTTC.

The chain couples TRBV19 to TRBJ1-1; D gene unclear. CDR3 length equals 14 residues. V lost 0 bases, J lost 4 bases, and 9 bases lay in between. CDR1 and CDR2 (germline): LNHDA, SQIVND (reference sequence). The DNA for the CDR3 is TGTGCCAGTAGTATAGATCCGAGTGGCACTGAAGCTTTCTTT. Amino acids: CASSIDPSGTEAFF.

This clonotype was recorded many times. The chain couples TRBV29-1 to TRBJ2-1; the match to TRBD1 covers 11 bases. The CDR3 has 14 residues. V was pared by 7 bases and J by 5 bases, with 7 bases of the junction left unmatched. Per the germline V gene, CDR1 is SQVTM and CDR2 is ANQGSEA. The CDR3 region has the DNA TGCAGCGCCGGCCGGGACAGGGGGAACAATGAGCAGTTCTTC. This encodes CSAGRDRGNNEQFF.

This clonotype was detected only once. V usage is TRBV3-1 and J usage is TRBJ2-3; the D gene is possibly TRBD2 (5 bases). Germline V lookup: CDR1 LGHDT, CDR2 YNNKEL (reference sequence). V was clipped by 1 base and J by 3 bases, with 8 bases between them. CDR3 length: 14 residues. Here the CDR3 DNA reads TGTGCCAGCAGCCAAGTCGGGGTAACAGATACGCAGTATTTT. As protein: CASSQVGVTDTQYF.

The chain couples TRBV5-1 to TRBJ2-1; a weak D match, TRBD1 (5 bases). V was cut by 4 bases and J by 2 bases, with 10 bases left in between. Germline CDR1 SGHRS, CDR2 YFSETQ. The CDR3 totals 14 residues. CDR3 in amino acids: CASSNGQAYNEQFF. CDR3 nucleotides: TGCGCCAGCAGCAACGGACAAGCCTACAATGAGCAGTTCTTC.

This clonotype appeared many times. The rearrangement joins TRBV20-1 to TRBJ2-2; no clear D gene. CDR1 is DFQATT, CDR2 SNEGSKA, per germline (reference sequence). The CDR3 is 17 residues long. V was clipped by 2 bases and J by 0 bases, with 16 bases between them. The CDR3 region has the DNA TGCAGTGCTAGATTCATTCTGCCCGGAGCGAACACCGGGGAGCTGTTTTTT. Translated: CSARFILPGANTGELFF.

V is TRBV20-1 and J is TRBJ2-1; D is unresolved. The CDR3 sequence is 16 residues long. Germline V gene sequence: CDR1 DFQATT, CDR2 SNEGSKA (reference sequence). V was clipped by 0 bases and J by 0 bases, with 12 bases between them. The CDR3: CSARDHGMISYNEQFF. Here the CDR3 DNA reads TGCAGTGCTAGAGATCATGGGATGATCTCCTACAATGAGCAGTTCTTC.

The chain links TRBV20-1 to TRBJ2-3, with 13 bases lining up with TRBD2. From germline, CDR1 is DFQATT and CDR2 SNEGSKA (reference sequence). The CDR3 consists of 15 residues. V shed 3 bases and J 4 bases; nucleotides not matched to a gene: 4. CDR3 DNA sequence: TGCAGTGCTAGGGCCGGGACTAGCGGGGCAGATACGCAGTATTTT. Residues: CSARAGTSGADTQYF.

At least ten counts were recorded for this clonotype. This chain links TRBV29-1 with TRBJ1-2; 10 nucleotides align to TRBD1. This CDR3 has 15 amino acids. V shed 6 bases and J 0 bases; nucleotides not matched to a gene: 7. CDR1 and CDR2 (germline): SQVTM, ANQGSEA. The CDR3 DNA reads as TGCAGCGTCACCGGGACAGGGGTGGCTAACTATGGCTACACCTTC. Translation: CSVTGTGVANYGYTF.